A selection of T cell receptor beta chains follows, all from one sample in a study of sequential checkpoint blockade in melanoma. The assay was immunoSEQ multiplex PCR, and TCRdb's table has in-frame clones only and misses some. The sample contains some 220 clones, over 20% of which appear only once. The sample was tumor tissue (inferred from file names), taken from a patient given nivolumab and ipilimumab in sequence. Receptors were obtained from a human donor with melanoma. Both conserved end residues are trimmed from each CDR3.

J | V | CDR3
TRBJ2-7 | TRBV11-3 | ASSFIGGYYEQY
TRBJ2-1 | TRBV6-8 | ASRSGGYNEQF
TRBJ2-2 | TRBV11-3 | ASSPRRPAGELF
TRBJ2-2 | TRBV18 | ASSLSQGANTGELF
TRBJ1-1 | TRBV11-3 | ASSLGGTANTEAF
TRBJ1-2 | TRBV6-8 | ASSGGWGGYGYT
TRBJ1-1 | TRBV11-3 | ASSLFDGANTEAF
TRBJ2-7 | TRBV11-3 | ASSPSGTIYEQY
TRBJ2-1 | TRBV12-5 | ASTLRDGLGEQF
TRBJ2-7 | TRBV5-1 | ASSLASGNYEQY
TRBJ2-2 | TRBV6-8 | ASSPRPGELF
TRBJ1-6 | TRBV30 | AWSVDHSPLH
TRBJ1-5 | TRBV19 | ASSAHLRNQPQH
TRBJ1-1 | TRBV11-3 | ASSLRFAGQGSLTEAF
TRBJ2-7 | TRBV18 | ASSPTPGGEQY
TRBJ2-7 | TRBV29-1 | SVLVAGVGYEQY
TRBJ2-1 | TRBV5-1 | ASSSGLAAYNEQF